Here is one T cell receptor (beta chain) with its context. Its target is not known. A minimum of 5.5 micrograms of total RNA was extracted per sample. A second PCR, run for roughly 7 to 12 cycles, used a sample-barcoded 5' primer plus a J-beta primer mix. TCRdb re-called the 5' RACE reads with MiXCR, one entry per CDR3 protein. The sample contains about 1.5 million distinct CDR3 sequences, approximately 43% of which appear only once. The CDR3 sequence is 15 residues long. Trimming took off 3 bases at V and 1 base at J, with 12 bases between the two ends. CDR1 is SNHLY, CDR2 FYNNEI, per germline. The sample belongs to a study of blood T cells in healthy people across ages. Study-level results: Versus aged donors, long-lived donors had higher diversity and more naive CD4+ cells.

The receptor's source is a woman in her late teens or twenties in good health. Sequencing used blood. The rearrangement joins TRBV2 to TRBJ1-1; weak D call: TRBD1 (5 bases). The DNA for the CDR3 is TGTGCCAGCAGTGACGGTCCCGGGGGGAACACTGAAGCTTTCTTT. This translates into CASSDGPGGNTEAFF.